This T cell receptor beta chain is from a study of blood T cells in healthy people across ages. Study-wide points: Naive CD4+ cells and diversity were both higher in long-lived donors than in aged donors. Age advanced and TCR beta diversity per million T cells fell, roughly linearly.

Germline V lookup: CDR1 SNHLY, CDR2 FYNNEI. This CDR3 is 11 amino acids long. V trimming: 9 bases; J trimming: 6 bases; junction bases outside the gene matches: 4. In regard to this clonotype: Its antigen remains unidentified.

A sample-barcoded 5' primer and a J-beta primer mix were used in a second PCR of about 7 to 12 cycles. Each cDNA molecule carried a tag from a template-switch adaptor that contained 12 random nucleotides. TCRdb ran MiXCR on the 5' RACE reads and lists one entry per CDR3 protein. The sample shows 650,000 to 900,000 distinct CDR3 sequences, 55% to 65% of them seen only once. Researchers isolated at least 7 million PBMCs per sample. The receptor's source is a young man in good health. The sequenced sample consisted of blood. The genes are TRBV2 and TRBJ2-7; TRBD1 matches at 8 bases. The CDR3 DNA follows: TGTGCCAGGAAACAGGGGGGCGAGCAGTACTTC. This gives the protein CARKQGGEQYF.